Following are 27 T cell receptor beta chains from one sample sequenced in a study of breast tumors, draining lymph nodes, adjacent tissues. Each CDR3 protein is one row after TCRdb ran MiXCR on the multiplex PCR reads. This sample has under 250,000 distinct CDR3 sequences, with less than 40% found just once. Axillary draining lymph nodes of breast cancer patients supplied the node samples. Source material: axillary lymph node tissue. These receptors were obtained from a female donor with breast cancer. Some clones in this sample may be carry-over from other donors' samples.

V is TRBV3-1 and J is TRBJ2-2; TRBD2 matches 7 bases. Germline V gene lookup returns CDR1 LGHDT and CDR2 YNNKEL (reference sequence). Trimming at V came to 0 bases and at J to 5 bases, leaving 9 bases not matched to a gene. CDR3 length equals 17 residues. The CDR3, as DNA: TGTGCCAGCAGCCAAGATAGTCCTAGCGGACTTACCGGGGAGCTGTTTTTT. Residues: CASSQDSPSGLTGELFF.

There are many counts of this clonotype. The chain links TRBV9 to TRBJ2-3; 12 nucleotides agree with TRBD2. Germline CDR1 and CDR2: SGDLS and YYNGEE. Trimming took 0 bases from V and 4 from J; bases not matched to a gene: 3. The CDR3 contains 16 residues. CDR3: CASSVGASGRADTQYF. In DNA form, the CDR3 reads TGTGCCAGCAGCGTAGGGGCTAGCGGGAGGGCAGATACGCAGTATTTT.

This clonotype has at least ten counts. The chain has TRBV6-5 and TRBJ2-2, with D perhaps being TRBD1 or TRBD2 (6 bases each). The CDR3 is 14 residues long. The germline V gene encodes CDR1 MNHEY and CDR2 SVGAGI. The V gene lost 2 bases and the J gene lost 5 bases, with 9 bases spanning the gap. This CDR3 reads CASSYGGRTGELFF. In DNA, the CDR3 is TGTGCCAGCAGTTACGGGGGGCGTACCGGGGAGCTGTTTTTT.

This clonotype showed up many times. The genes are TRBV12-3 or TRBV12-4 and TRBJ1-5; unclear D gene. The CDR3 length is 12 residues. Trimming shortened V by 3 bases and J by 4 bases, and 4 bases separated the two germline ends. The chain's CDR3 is CASSLVNQPQHF. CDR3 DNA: TGTGCCAGCAGTTTGGTGAATCAGCCCCAGCATTTT.

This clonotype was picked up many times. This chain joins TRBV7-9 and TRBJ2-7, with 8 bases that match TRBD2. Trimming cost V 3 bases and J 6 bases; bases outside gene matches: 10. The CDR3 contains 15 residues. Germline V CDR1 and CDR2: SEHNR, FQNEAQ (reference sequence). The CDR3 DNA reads TGTGCCAGCAGCTTCGGGAGCGGGAGTAGTAGCGAGCAGTACTTC. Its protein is CASSFGSGSSSEQYF.

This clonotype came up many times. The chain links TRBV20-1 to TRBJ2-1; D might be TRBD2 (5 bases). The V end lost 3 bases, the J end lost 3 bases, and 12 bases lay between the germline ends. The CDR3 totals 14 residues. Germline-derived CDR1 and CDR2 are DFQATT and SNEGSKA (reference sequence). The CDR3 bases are TGCAGTGCTAGTGCTAGCCTAAACTACAATGAGCAGTTCTTC. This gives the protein CSASASLNYNEQFF.

CDR3 in DNA: TGCAGCGCCAAGGACAGGGGGCACGCAGATACGCAGTATTTT. This gives the protein CSAKDRGHADTQYF. The chain employs TRBV29-1 and TRBJ2-3, with 11 bases aligning to TRBD1. J gave up 4 bases and V 7 bases, and 7 bases lay outside the gene matches. Germline loops: CDR1 SQVTM, CDR2 ANQGSEA. The CDR3 runs to 14 residues.

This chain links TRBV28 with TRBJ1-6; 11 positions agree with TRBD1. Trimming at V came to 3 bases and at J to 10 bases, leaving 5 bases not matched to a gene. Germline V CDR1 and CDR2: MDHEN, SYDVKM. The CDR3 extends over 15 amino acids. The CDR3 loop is CASSFSRTGGSPLHF. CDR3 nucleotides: TGTGCCAGCAGTTTTTCCCGGACAGGGGGCTCACCCCTCCACTTT.

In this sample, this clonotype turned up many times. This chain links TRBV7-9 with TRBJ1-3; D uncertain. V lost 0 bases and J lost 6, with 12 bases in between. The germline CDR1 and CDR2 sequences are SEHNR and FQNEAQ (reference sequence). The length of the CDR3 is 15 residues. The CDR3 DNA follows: TGTGCCAGCAGCTTAGCGAAGGCTTTCGAAAACACCATATATTTT. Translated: CASSLAKAFENTIYF.

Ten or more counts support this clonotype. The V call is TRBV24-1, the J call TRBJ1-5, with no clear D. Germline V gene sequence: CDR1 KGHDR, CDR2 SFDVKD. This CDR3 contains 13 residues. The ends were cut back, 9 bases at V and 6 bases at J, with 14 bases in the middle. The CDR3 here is CATASGRGQPQHF. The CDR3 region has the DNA TGTGCCACCGCGTCAGGACGGGGTCAGCCCCAGCATTTT.

The DNA for the CDR3 is TGTGCCAGCTCACCACGAGCGGAGGGGGATACGCAGTATTTT. As protein: CASSPRAEGDTQYF. The chain employs TRBV18 and TRBJ2-3, with TRBD2 as a possible D gene (6 bases). The CDR3 covers 14 residues. CDR1 and CDR2 from the germline V gene are KGHSH and LQKENI. V dropped 1 base and J dropped 6 bases, with 11 bases sitting between them. The full variable domain, completed using reference TRBV18 and TRBJ2-3, is NAGVMQNPRHLVRRRGQEARLRCSPMKGHSHVYWYRQLPEEGLKFMVYLQKENIIDESGMPKERFSAEFPKEGPSILRIQQVVRGDSAAYFCASSPRAEGDTQYFGPGTRLTVL.

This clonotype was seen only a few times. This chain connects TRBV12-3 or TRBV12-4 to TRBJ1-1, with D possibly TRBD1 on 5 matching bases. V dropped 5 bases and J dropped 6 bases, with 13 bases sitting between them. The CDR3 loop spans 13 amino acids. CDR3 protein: CASSLRDNSEAFF. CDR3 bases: TGTGCCAGCAGTCTCAGGGATAACTCTGAAGCTTTCTTT.

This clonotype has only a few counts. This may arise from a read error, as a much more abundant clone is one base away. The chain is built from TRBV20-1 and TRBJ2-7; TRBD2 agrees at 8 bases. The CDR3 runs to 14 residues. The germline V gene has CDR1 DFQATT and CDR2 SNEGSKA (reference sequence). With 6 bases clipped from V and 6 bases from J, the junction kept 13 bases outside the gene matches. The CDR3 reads CSARRLAGTSEQYF. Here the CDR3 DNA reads TGCAGTGCGCGCCGGCTAGCGGGTACATCCGAGCAGTACTTC.

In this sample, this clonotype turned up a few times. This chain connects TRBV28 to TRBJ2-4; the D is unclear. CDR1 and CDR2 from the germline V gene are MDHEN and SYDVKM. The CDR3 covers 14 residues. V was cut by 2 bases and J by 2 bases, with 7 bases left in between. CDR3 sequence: CASSLPYPKNIQYF. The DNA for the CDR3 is TGTGCCAGCAGTTTACCGTACCCCAAAAACATTCAGTACTTC.

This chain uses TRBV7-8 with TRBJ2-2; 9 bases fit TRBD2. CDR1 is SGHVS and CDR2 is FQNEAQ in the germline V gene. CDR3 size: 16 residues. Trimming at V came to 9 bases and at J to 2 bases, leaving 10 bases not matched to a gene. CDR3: CASSPRSGSNTGELFF. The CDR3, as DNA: TGTGCCAGTAGCCCACGTAGCGGGAGCAACACCGGGGAGCTGTTTTTT.

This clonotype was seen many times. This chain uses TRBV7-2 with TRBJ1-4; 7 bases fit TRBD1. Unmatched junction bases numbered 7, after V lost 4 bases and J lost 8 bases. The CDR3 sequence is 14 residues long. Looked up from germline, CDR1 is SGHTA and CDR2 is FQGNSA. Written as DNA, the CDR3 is TGTGCCAGCAGCTCGGACAGGTGGGGGGAAAAACTGTTTTTT. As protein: CASSSDRWGEKLFF.

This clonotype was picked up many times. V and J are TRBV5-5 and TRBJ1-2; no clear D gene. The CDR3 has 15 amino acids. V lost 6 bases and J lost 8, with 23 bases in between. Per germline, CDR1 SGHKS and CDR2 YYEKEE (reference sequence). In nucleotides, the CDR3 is TGTGCCAGCACATTGGTTGGGTTCGGGGAGAGGGGCTACACCTTC. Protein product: CASTLVGFGERGYTF.

The CDR3 reads CATSDLSGGTEAFF. CDR3 coding DNA: TGTGCCACCAGTGATTTGTCAGGGGGCACTGAAGCTTTCTTT. The chain is built from TRBV24-1 and TRBJ1-1; 7 bases line up with TRBD1. Germline CDR1 is KGHDR and CDR2 is SFDVKD. This CDR3 spans 14 amino acids. V dropped 0 bases and J dropped 4; count of bases not matched to a gene: 1.

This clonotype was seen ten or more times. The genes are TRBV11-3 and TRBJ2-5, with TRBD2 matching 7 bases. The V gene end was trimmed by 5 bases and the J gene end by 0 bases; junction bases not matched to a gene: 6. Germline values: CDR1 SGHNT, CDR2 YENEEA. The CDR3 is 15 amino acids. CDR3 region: CASSPGRMYQETQYF. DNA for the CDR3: TGTGCCAGCAGCCCCGGGAGGATGTACCAAGAGACCCAGTACTTC. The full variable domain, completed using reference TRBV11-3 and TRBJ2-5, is EAGVVQSPRYKIIEKKQPVAFWCNPISGHNTLYWYLQNLGQGPELLIRYENEEAVDDSQLPKDRFSAERLKGVDSTLKIQPAELGDSAVYLCASSPGRMYQETQYFGPGTRLLVL.

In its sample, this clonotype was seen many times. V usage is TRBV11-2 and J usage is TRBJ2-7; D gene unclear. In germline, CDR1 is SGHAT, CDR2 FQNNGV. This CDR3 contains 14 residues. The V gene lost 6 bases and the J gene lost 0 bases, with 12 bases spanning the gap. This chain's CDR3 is CASRLGFSSYEQYF. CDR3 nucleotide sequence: TGTGCCAGCAGACTTGGGTTCAGCTCCTACGAGCAGTACTTC. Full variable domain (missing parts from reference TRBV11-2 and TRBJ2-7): EAGVAQSPRYKIIEKRQSVAFWCNPISGHATLYWYQQILGQGPKLLIQFQNNGVVDDSQLPKDRFSAERLKGVDSTLKIQPAKLEDSAVYLCASRLGFSSYEQYFGPGTRLTVT.

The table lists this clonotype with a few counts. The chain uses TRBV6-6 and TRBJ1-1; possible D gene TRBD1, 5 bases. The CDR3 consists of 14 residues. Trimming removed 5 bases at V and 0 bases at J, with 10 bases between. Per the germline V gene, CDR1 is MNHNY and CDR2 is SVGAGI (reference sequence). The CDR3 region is CASSPTVVNTEAFF. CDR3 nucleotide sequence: TGTGCCAGCAGTCCGACAGTCGTGAACACTGAAGCTTTCTTT.

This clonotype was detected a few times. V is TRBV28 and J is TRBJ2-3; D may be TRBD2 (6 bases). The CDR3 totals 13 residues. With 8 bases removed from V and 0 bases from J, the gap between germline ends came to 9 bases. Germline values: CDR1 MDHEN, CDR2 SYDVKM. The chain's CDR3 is CASRRASTDTQYF. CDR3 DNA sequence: TGTGCCAGCCGGAGGGCCAGCACAGATACGCAGTATTTT.

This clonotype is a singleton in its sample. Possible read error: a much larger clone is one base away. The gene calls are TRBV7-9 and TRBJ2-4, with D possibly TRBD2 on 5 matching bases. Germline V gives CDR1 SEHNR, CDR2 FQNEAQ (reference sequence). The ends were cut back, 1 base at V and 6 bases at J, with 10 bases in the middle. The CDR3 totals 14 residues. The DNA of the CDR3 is TGTGCCAGCAGCTTAGAGTGTGGGAGAAACATTCAGTACTTC. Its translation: CASSLECGRNIQYF.

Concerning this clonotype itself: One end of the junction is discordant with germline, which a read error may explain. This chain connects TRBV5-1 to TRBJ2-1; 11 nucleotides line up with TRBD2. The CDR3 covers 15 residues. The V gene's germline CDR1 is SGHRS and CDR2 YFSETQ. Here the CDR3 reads CANSSVLAGDNEQFF. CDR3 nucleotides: TGCGCCAACAGCTCGGTACTAGCGGGAGACAATGAGCAGTTCTTC.

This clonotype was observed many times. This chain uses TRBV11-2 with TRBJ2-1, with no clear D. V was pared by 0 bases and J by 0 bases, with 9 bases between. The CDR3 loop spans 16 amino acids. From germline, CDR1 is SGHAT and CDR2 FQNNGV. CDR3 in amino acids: CASSLDPTRSYNEQFF. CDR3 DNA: TGTGCCAGCAGCTTAGACCCGACCCGCTCCTACAATGAGCAGTTCTTC.

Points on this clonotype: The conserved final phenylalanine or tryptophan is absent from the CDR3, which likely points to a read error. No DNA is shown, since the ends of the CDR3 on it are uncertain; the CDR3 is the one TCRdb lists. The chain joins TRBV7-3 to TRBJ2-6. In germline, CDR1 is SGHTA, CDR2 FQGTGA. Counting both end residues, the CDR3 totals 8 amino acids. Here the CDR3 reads CASSLLAT.

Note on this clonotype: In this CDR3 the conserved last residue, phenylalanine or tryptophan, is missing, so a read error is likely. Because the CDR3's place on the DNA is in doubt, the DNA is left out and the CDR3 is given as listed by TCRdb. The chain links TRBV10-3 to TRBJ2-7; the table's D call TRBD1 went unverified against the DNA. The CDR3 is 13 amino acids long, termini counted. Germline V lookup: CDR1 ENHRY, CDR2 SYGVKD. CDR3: CANRTGGSTSRTS.